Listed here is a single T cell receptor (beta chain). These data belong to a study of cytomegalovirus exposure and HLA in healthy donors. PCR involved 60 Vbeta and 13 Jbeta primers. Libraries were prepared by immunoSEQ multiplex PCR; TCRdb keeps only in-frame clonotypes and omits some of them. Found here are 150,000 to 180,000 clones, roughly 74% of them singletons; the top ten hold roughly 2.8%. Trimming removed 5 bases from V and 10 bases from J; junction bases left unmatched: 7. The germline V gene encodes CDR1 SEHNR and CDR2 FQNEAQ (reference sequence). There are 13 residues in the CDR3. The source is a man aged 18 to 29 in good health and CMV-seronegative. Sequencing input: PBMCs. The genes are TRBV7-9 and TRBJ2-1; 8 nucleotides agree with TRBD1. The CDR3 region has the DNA TGTGCCAGCAGCCCCACACAGGGGGGAGAGCAGTTCTTC. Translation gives CASSPTQGGEQFF.